The present TCR beta chain was sequenced within a study of cytomegalovirus exposure and HLA in healthy donors. Study conclusions and caveats: Across HLA loci, a later analysis found differing TCR association rates, with DRB1 most and HLA-C fewest. CMV antigen specificity of three CMV-associated chains was confirmed in vitro.

The PCR ran on 60 Vbeta and 13 Jbeta primers. TCRdb's table, derived via immunoSEQ multiplex PCR, lists solely in-frame clones and lacks some. The sample has 100,000 to 150,000 clones; approximately 80% are singletons. Points on this clone: Antigen: not known.

The trim removed 4 bases at V and 0 bases at J, leaving 2 bases unmatched. The CDR3 consists of 17 residues. Per germline, CDR1 SGHDN and CDR2 FVKESK. Healthy donors of bone marrow made up the group. V usage is TRBV14 and J usage is TRBJ2-3; TRBD2 matches at 15 bases. This clonotype originated in a woman aged 40 to 55 in good health and CMV-seropositive. Material: PBMCs. This CDR3 is CASSRGTSGGSTDTQYF. The CDR3 DNA reads as TGTGCCAGCAGCCGAGGGACTAGCGGGGGGAGCACAGATACGCAGTATTTT.